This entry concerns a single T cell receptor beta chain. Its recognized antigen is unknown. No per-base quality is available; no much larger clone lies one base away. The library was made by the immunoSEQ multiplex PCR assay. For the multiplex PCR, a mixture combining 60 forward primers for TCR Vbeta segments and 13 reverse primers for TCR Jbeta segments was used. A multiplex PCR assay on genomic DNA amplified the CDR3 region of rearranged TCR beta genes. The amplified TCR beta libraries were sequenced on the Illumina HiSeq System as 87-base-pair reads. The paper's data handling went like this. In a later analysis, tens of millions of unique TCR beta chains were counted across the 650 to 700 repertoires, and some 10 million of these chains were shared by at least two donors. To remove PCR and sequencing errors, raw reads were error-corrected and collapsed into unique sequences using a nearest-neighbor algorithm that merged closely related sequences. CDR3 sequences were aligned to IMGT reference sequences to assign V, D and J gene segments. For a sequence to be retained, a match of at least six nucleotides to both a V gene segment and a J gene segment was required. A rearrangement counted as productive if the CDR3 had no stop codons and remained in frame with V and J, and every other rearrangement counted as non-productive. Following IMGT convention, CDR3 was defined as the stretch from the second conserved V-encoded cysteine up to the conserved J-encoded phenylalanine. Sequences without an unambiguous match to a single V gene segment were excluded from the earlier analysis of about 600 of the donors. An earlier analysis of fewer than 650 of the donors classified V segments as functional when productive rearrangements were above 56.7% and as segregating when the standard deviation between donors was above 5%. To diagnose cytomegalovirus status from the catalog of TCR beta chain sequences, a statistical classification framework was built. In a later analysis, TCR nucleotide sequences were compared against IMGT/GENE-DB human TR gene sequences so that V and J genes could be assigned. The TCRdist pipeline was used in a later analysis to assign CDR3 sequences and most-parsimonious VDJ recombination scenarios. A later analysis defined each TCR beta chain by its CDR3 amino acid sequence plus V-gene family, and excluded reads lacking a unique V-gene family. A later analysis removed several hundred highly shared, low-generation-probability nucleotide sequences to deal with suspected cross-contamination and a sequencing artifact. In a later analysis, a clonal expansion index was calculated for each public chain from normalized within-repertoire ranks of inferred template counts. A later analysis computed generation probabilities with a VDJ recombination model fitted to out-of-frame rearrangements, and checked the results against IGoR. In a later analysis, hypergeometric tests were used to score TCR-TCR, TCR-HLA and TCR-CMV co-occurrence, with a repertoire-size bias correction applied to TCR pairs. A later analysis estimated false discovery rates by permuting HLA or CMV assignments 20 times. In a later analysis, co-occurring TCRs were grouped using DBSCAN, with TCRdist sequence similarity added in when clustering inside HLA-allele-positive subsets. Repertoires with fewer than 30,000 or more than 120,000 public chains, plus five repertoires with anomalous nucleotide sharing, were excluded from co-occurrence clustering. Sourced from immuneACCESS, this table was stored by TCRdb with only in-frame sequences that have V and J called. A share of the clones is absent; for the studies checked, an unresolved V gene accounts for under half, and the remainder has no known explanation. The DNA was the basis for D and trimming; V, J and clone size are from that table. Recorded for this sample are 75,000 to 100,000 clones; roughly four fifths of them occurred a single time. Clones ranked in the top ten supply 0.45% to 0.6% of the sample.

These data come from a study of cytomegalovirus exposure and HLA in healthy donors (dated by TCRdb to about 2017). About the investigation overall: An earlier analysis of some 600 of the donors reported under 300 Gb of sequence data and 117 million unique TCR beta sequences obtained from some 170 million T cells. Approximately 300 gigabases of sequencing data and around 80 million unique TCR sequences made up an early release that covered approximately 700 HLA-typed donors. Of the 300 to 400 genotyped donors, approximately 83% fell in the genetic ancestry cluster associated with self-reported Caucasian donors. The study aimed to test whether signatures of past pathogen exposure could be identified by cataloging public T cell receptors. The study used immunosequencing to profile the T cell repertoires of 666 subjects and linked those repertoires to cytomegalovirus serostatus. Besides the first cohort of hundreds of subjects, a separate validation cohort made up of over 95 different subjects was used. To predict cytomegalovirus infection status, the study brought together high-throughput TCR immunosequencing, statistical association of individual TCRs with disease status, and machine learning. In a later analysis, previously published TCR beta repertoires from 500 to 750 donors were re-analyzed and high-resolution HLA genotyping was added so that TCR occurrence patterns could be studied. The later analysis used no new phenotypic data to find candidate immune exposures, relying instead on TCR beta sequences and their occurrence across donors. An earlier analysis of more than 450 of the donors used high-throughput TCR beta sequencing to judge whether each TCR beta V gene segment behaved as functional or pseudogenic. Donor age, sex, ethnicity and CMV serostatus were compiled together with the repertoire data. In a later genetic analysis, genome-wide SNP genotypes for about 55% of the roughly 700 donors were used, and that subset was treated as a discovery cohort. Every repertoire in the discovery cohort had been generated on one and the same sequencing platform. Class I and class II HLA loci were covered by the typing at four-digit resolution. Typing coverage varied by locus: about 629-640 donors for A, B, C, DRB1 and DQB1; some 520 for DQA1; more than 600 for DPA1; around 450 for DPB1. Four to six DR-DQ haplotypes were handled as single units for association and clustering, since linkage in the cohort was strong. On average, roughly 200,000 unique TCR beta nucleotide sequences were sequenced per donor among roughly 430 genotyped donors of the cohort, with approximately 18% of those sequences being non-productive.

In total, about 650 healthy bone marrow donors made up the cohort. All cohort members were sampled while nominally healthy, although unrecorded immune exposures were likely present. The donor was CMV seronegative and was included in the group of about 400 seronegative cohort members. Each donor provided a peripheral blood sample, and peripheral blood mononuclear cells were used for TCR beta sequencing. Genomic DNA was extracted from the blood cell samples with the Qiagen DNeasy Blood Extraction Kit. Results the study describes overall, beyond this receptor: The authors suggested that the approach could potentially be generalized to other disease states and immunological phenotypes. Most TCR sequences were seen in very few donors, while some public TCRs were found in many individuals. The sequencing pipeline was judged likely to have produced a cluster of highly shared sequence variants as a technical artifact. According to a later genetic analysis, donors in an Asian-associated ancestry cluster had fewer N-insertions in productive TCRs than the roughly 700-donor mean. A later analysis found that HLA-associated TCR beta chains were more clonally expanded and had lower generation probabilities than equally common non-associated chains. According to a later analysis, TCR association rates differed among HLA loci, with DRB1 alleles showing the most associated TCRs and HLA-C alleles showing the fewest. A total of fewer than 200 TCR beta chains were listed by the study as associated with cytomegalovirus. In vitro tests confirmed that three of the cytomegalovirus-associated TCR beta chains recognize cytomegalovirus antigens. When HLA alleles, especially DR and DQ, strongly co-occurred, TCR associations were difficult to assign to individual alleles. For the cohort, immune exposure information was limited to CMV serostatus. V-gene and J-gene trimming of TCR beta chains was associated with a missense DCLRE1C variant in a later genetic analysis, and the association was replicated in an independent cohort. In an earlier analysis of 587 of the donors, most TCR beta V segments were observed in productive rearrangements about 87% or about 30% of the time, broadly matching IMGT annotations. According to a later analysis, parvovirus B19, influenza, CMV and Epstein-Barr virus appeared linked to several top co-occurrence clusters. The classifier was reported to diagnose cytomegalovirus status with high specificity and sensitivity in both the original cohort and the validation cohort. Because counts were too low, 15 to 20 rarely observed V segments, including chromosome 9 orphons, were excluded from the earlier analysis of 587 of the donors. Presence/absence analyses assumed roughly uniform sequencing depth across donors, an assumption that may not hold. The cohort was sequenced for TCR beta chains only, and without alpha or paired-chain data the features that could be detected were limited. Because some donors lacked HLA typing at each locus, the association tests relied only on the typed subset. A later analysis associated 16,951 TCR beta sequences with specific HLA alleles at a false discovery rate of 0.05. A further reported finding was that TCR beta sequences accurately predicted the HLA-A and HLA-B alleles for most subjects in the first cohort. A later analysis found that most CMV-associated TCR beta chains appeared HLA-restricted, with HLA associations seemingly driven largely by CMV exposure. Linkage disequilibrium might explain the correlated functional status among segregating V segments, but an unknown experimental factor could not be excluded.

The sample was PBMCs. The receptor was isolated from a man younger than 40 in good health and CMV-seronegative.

The CDR3 protein is CASSELLAGGLDEQFF. The sequenced DNA: TGTGCCAGCAGTGAACTACTAGCGGGAGGGTTGGATGAGCAGTTCTTC. This chain is built from TRBV2 and TRBJ2-1; the central 13 bases match TRBD2. The CDR3 spans 16 residues, from the cysteine through the phenylalanine. Only the CDR3 DNA stays, 48 bases, in frame from base 1. V and J are trimmed by 2 bases and 8 bases, and the gene matches miss 6 bases of the junction. The germline V gene provides CDR1 SNHLY and CDR2 FYNNEI.